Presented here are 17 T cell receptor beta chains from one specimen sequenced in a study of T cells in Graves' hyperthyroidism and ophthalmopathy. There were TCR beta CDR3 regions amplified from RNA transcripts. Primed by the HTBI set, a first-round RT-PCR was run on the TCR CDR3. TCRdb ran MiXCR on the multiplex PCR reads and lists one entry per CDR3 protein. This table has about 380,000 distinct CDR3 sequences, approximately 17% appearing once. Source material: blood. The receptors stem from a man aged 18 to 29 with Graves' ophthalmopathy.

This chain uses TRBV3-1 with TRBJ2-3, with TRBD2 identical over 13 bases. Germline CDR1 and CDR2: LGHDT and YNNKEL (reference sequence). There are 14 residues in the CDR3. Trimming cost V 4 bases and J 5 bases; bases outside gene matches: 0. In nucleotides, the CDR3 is TGTGCCAGCAGCCGACTAGCGGGGGGAGATACGCAGTATTTT. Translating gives CASSRLAGGDTQYF.

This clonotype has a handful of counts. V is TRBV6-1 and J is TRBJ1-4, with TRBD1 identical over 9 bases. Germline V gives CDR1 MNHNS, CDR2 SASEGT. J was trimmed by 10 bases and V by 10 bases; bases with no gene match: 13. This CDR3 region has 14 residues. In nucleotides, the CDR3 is TGTGCCAACAGACAAACAGGGGGCCGGGTAAAACTGTTTTTT. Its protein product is CANRQTGGRVKLFF.

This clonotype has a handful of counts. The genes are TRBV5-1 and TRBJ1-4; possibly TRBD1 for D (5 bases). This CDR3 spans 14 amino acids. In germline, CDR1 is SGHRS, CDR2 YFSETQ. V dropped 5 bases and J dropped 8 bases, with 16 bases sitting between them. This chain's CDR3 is CASSHRGSGEKLFF. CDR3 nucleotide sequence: TGCGCCAGCAGTCATAGGGGTTCCGGCGAAAAACTGTTTTTT. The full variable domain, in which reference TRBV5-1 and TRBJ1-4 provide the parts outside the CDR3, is KAGVTQTPRYLIKTRGQQVTLSCSPISGHRSVSWYQQTPGQGLQFLFEYFSETQRNKGNFPGRFSGRQFSNSRSEMNVSTLELGDSALYLCASSHRGSGEKLFFGSGTQLSVL.

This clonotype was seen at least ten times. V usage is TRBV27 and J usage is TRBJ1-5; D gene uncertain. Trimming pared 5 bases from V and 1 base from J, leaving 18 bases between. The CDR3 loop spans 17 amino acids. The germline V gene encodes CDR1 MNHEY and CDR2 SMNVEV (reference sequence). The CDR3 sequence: CASSPIAGNPSNQPQHF. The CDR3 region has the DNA TGTGCCAGCAGTCCGATAGCTGGAAACCCCAGCAATCAGCCCCAGCATTTT.

CDR3: CAIRGDDQPQHF. CDR3 in DNA: TGTGCCATCAGGGGGGACGATCAGCCCCAGCATTTT. The chain has TRBV10-3 and TRBJ1-5; perhaps TRBD1 as D (5 bases). CDR1 is ENHRY, CDR2 SYGVKD, per germline. The CDR3 is 12 residues long. Trimming took off 6 bases at V and 5 bases at J, with 8 bases between the two ends.

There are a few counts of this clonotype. CDR3 region: CASGGGGEQYF. The CDR3 DNA is TGTGCCAGCGGGGGAGGGGGCGAGCAGTACTTC. The chain carries TRBV12-3 or TRBV12-4 and TRBJ2-7; a weak D match, TRBD2 (7 bases). Between the trimmed V and J ends, which lost 8 bases and 6 bases, there was a span of 11 bases. CDR3 length equals 11 residues.

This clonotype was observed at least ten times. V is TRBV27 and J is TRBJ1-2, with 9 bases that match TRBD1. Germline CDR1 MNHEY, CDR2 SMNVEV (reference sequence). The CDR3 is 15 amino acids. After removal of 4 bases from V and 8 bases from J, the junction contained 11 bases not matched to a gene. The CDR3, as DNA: TGTGCCAGCAGTTCAGAGGGGACAGGGCGTTGGGGCTACACCTTC. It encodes CASSSEGTGRWGYTF.

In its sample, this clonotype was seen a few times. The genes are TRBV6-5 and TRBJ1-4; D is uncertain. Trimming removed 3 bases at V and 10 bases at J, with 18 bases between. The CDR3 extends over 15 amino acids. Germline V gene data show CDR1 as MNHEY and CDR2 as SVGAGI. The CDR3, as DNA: TGTGCCAGCAGTTATGGTCACAGAAGGGAGGGAAAACTGTTTTTT. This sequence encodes CASSYGHRREGKLFF.

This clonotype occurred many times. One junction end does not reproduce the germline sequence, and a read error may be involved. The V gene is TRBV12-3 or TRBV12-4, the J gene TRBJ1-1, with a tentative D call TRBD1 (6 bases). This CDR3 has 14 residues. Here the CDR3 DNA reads TGTGCCAGCAGATTAGGGACAAAGAACACTGAAGCTTTCTTT. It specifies CASRLGTKNTEAFF.

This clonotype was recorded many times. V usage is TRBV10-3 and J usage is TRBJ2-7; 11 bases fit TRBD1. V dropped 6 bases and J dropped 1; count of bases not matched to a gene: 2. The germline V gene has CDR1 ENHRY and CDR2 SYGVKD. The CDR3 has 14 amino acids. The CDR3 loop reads CAIRGQGESYEQYF. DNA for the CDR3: TGTGCCATCAGGGGACAGGGGGAGTCCTACGAGCAGTACTTC.

DNA of the CDR3: TGTGCCAGCAGCTTGGGTAGGGCAGCCGAGAGCAAATACTTC. This gives the protein CASSLGRAAESKYF. The chain combines TRBV5-6 with TRBJ2-7; D gene ambiguous. Germline V gene sequence: CDR1 SGHDT, CDR2 YYEEEE. The CDR3 sequence is 14 residues long. V dropped 0 bases and J dropped 13 bases, with 20 bases sitting between them. Full variable domain (outside the CDR3, taken from reference TRBV5-6 and TRBJ2-7): DAGVTQSPTHLIKTRGQQVTLRCSPKSGHDTVSWYQQALGQGPQFIFQYYEEEERQRGNFPDRFSGHQFPNYSSELNVNALLLGDSALYLCASSLGRAAESKYFGPGTRLTVT.

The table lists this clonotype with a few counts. CDR3 nucleotides: TGCAGTGCTAGAGATGGGGGAATGGAAGGGGAGCTGTTTTTT. Translation: CSARDGGMEGELFF. The J gene is TRBJ2-2, the V gene TRBV20-1; D could derive from TRBD1 or TRBD2 (5 bases each). V was cut by 0 bases and J by 8 bases, with 13 bases left in between. Germline CDR1 is DFQATT and CDR2 is SNEGSKA (reference sequence). CDR3 length equals 14 residues.

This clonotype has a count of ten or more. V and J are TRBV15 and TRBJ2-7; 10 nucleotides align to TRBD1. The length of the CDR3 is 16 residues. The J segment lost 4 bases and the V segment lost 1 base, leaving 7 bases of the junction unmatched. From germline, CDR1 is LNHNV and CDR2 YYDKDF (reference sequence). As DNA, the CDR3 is TGTGCCACCAGCAGAGGTGGGGGACAGGGGATGTACGAGCAGTACTTC. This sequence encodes CATSRGGGQGMYEQYF.

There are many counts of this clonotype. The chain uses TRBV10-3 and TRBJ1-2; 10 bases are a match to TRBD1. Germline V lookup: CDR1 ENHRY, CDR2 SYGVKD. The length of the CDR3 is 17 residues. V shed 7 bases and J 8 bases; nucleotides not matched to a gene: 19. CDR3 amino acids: CAITRVAGDRGIGGYTF. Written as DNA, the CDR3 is TGTGCCATCACCCGAGTCGCAGGGGACAGGGGTATCGGAGGCTACACCTTC.

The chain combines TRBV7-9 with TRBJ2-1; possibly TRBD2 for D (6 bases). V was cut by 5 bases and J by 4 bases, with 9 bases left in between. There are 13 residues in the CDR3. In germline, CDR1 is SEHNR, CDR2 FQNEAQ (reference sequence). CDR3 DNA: TGTGCCAGCAGCGAGGGACTGTACAATGAGCAGTTCTTC. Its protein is CASSEGLYNEQFF.

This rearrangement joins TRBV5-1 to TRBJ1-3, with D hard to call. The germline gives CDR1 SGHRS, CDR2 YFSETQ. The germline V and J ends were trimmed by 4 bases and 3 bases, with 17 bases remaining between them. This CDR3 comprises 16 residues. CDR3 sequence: CASSPGPEFHGNTIYF. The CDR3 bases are TGCGCCAGCAGCCCCGGTCCGGAATTCCATGGAAACACCATATATTTT.

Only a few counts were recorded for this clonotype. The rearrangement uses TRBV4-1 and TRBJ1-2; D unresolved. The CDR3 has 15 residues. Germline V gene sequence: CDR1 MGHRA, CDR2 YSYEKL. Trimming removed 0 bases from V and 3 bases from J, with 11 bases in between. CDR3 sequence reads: CASSQEYTDDYGYTF. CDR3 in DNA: TGCGCCAGCAGCCAAGAGTATACAGATGACTATGGCTACACCTTC.